Listed below are T cell receptor beta chains from one sample, sequenced in a study of cytomegalovirus exposure and HLA in healthy donors. The repertoire was sequenced with immunoSEQ multiplex PCR; TCRdb's copy has only in-frame clones and lacks some. The profile shows more than 130,000 clones, 55% to 80% of them singletons. The sequenced sample consisted of PBMCs. Every receptor here comes from a human donor in good health. The CDR3 runs from the conserved cysteine through the conserved F or W. A D gene is named only where the DNA matches it firmly. Expanded clones are given a class, and other clones once, few, many or no size at all.

D gene: TRBD2
J gene: TRBJ2-3
clone size: NA
V gene: TRBV4-1
CDR3 DNA: TGCGCCAGCAGCCAAAGCAGGGGCGGGAGGTTGGGCACAGATACGCAGTATTTT
CDR3 protein: CASSQSRGGRLGTDTQYF

D gene: TRBD1
J gene: TRBJ2-5
clone size: few
V gene: TRBV28
CDR3 DNA: TGTGCCAGCAGGGACAGGGAAGCTTACCAAGAGACCCAGTACTTC
CDR3 protein: CASRDREAYQETQYF

D gene: NA
J gene: TRBJ2-1
clone size: NA
V gene: TRBV27
CDR3 DNA: TGTGCCAGCAGTCTCCCGGGAGAGTACAATGAGCAGTTCTTC
CDR3 protein: CASSLPGEYNEQFF

D gene: NA
J gene: TRBJ1-6
clone size: NA
V gene: TRBV6-1
CDR3 DNA: TGTGCCAGCAGTGCCTCGGACGAGGGATATTTCTCCTATAATTCACCCCTCCACTTT
CDR3 protein: CASSASDEGYFSYNSPLHF

D gene: TRBD2
J gene: TRBJ2-1
clone size: NA
V gene: TRBV18
CDR3 DNA: TGTGCCAGCTCACCCACGGGAGGGGGACTACCGTACAATGAGCAGTTCTTC
CDR3 protein: CASSPTGGGLPYNEQFF

D gene: TRBD1
J gene: TRBJ1-2
clone size: NA
V gene: TRBV19
CDR3 DNA: TGTGCCAGTAGTATTGGGACAGGGGGATATGGCTACACCTTC
CDR3 protein: CASSIGTGGYGYTF

D gene: NA
J gene: TRBJ1-2
clone size: NA
V gene: TRBV2
CDR3 DNA: TGTGCCAGCAGTGGGGAGAGAGCTAACTATGGCTACACCTTC
CDR3 protein: CASSGERANYGYTF

D gene: NA
J gene: TRBJ2-2
clone size: NA
V gene: TRBV7-9
CDR3 DNA: TGTGCCAGCAGCTTAGTTTACGGGGAGCTGTTTTTT
CDR3 protein: CASSLVYGELFF

D gene: NA
J gene: TRBJ2-7
clone size: NA
V gene: TRBV20-1
CDR3 DNA: TGCAGTGCTAGCCAGGGCCCCGAGCAGTACTTC
CDR3 protein: CSASQGPEQYF

D gene: TRBD1
J gene: TRBJ2-7
clone size: NA
V gene: TRBV30
CDR3 DNA: TGTGCCTGGAGTGCAGGGGGTGAGCAGTACTTC
CDR3 protein: CAWSAGGEQYF

D gene: NA
J gene: TRBJ1-5
clone size: once
V gene: TRBV25-1
CDR3 DNA: TGTGCCAGCAGTGAATCGGGTAGGGGATGGCAGCCCCAGCATTTT
CDR3 protein: CASSESGRGWQPQHF

D gene: TRBD1
J gene: TRBJ1-2
clone size: NA
V gene: TRBV9
CDR3 DNA: TGTGCCAGCAGCGTAGCACAGGGGAGCTATGGCTACACCTTC
CDR3 protein: CASSVAQGSYGYTF

D gene: NA
J gene: TRBJ1-1
clone size: once
V gene: TRBV7-2
CDR3 DNA: TGTGCCAGCAGCTCGATTGGGGAGACTGAAGCTTTCTTT
CDR3 protein: CASSSIGETEAFF

D gene: NA
J gene: TRBJ1-5
clone size: few
V gene: TRBV6-5
CDR3 DNA: TGTGCCAGCACACCCGACCCGACAGGCAATCAGCCCCAGCATTTT
CDR3 protein: CASTPDPTGNQPQHF

D gene: NA
J gene: TRBJ2-1
clone size: NA
V gene: TRBV5-1
CDR3 DNA: TGCGCCAGCAACGCCCGGCGGGGCAGTATCGATGAGCAGTTCTTC
CDR3 protein: CASNARRGSIDEQFF

D gene: TRBD1
J gene: TRBJ1-6
clone size: NA
V gene: TRBV10-1
CDR3 DNA: TGCGCCAGCAGGGGGGGACAGGATTCACCCCTCCACTTT
CDR3 protein: CASRGGQDSPLHF

D gene: NA
J gene: TRBJ1-2
clone size: NA
V gene: TRBV28
CDR3 DNA: TGTGCCAGCAGTTTCGCGAGTCCCTATGGCTACACCTTC
CDR3 protein: CASSFASPYGYTF

D gene: NA
J gene: TRBJ2-4
clone size: NA
V gene: TRBV11-3
CDR3 DNA: TGTGCCAGCAGCCCATCCCCGGAAGGAGGAAACATTCAGTACTTC
CDR3 protein: CASSPSPEGGNIQYF

D gene: TRBD1
J gene: TRBJ2-7
clone size: NA
V gene: TRBV7-8
CDR3 DNA: TGTGCCAGCAGTGTCCGGGACAGAACCTACGAGCAGTACTTC
CDR3 protein: CASSVRDRTYEQYF

D gene: NA
J gene: TRBJ1-5
clone size: NA
V gene: TRBV9
CDR3 DNA: TGTGCCAGCAGCGTAGTCGCGTTCATGAATCAGCCCCAGCATTTT
CDR3 protein: CASSVVAFMNQPQHF

D gene: NA
J gene: TRBJ1-1
clone size: NA
V gene: TRBV9
CDR3 DNA: TGTGCCAGCAGCGTCCAGGGGCGAGTGGGCACTGAAGCTTTCTTT
CDR3 protein: CASSVQGRVGTEAFF

D gene: TRBD2
J gene: TRBJ2-7
clone size: NA
V gene: TRBV10-2
CDR3 DNA: TGCGCCAGCAGTAGAGGACTAGCGGGAGGGTCTGTACACGAGCAGTACTTC
CDR3 protein: CASSRGLAGGSVHEQYF

D gene: TRBD2
J gene: TRBJ2-1
clone size: NA
V gene: TRBV29-1
CDR3 DNA: TGCAGCGTTGATCGGACTAGCTTAATTAATGAGCAGTTCTTC
CDR3 protein: CSVDRTSLINEQFF

D gene: NA
J gene: TRBJ2-7
clone size: NA
V gene: TRBV15
CDR3 DNA: TGTGCCACCAGCAGAGATCTGGCAGAAGAACGTGGGCAGTACTTC
CDR3 protein: CATSRDLAEERGQYF

D gene: TRBD2
J gene: TRBJ2-7
clone size: once
V gene: TRBV28
CDR3 DNA: TGTGCCAGCAGTTTATTAGCGGGGTTCGAAAGCGAGCAGTACTTC
CDR3 protein: CASSLLAGFESEQYF

D gene: NA
J gene: TRBJ2-5
clone size: NA
V gene: TRBV25-1
CDR3 DNA: TGTGCCAGCTCCCCGGATCCCTCAGGGGAGACCCAGTACTTC
CDR3 protein: CASSPDPSGETQYF

D gene: TRBD2
J gene: TRBJ2-7
clone size: NA
V gene: TRBV5-4
CDR3 DNA: TGTGCCAGCAGCTTGGGGGGAGGGGAAGTCCAGGAGCAGTACTTC
CDR3 protein: CASSLGGGEVQEQYF

D gene: NA
J gene: TRBJ2-3
clone size: NA
V gene: TRBV27
CDR3 DNA: TGTGCCAGCAGTTTTAACGGGAACACAGATACGCAGTATTTT
CDR3 protein: CASSFNGNTDTQYF

D gene: NA
J gene: TRBJ2-1
clone size: NA
V gene: TRBV11-3
CDR3 DNA: TGTGCCAGCAGCTTGGAGAGTGACCGCCCTGAGCAGTTCTTC
CDR3 protein: CASSLESDRPEQFF

D gene: TRBD2
J gene: TRBJ2-5
clone size: NA
V gene: TRBV6-5
CDR3 DNA: TGTGCCAGCAGTTACGAACTAGCGGAAGAGACCCAGTACTTC
CDR3 protein: CASSYELAEETQYF

D gene: TRBD2
J gene: TRBJ2-3
clone size: NA
V gene: TRBV2
CDR3 DNA: TGTGCCAGCAGTGCCCTCCCGGGGGGGTGGTTCACAGATACGCAGTATTTT
CDR3 protein: CASSALPGGWFTDTQYF

D gene: NA
J gene: TRBJ2-2
clone size: NA
V gene: TRBV9
CDR3 DNA: TGTGCCAGCAGCCTCGTAGGGAGACCGAACACCGGGGAGCTGTTTTTT
CDR3 protein: CASSLVGRPNTGELFF

D gene: NA
J gene: TRBJ1-3
clone size: NA
V gene: TRBV2
CDR3 DNA: TGTGCCAGCAGGATCGAGGGCTCTGGAAACACCATATATTTT
CDR3 protein: CASRIEGSGNTIYF

D gene: NA
J gene: TRBJ2-7
clone size: NA
V gene: TRBV7-9
CDR3 DNA: TGTGCCAGCAGCCCCCCCATAGCGTCGAGCTCCTACGAGCAGTACTTC
CDR3 protein: CASSPPIASSSYEQYF

D gene: TRBD1
J gene: TRBJ1-4
clone size: NA
V gene: TRBV28
CDR3 DNA: TGTGCCAGCAGTTCTCCGGGACAGGGAAATGAAAAACTGTTTTTT
CDR3 protein: CASSSPGQGNEKLFF

D gene: NA
J gene: TRBJ1-5
clone size: NA
V gene: TRBV6-1
CDR3 DNA: TGTGCCAGCAGTGCGGGTCTCAATCAGCCCCAGCATTTT
CDR3 protein: CASSAGLNQPQHF

D gene: NA
J gene: TRBJ1-1
clone size: few
V gene: TRBV9
CDR3 DNA: TGTGCCAGCAGCGTAGATCTCGGTAACACTGAAGCTTTCTTT
CDR3 protein: CASSVDLGNTEAFF

D gene: NA
J gene: TRBJ2-3
clone size: NA
V gene: TRBV11-3
CDR3 DNA: TGTGCCAGCAGCTTAGATCCCCGTTCAGCGACTAGCACAGATACGCAGTATTTT
CDR3 protein: CASSLDPRSATSTDTQYF

D gene: TRBD1
J gene: TRBJ1-2
clone size: NA
V gene: TRBV2
CDR3 DNA: TGTGCCAGCAGCGAGACAGGGGTCGCTAACTATGGCTACACCTTC
CDR3 protein: CASSETGVANYGYTF

D gene: TRBD1
J gene: TRBJ1-5
clone size: NA
V gene: TRBV18
CDR3 DNA: TGTGCCAGCTCATCTATAACAGGGGGCGGTCAGCCCCAGCATTTT
CDR3 protein: CASSSITGGGQPQHF

D gene: NA
J gene: TRBJ2-6
clone size: NA
V gene: TRBV29-1
CDR3 DNA: TGCAGCGTTGAAGCTGGCGGTACCTCTGGGGCCAACGTCCTGACTTTC
CDR3 protein: CSVEAGGTSGANVLTF

D gene: NA
J gene: TRBJ1-3
clone size: NA
V gene: TRBV4-1
CDR3 DNA: TGCGCCAGCAGCCAACCGGGTCTCTCTGGAAACACCATATATTTT
CDR3 protein: CASSQPGLSGNTIYF

D gene: NA
J gene: TRBJ2-3
clone size: NA
V gene: TRBV1
CDR3 DNA: TGCACCAGCAGCCCGCCGACTAGGGGAATAGATACGCAGTATTTT
CDR3 protein: CTSSPPTRGIDTQYF

D gene: TRBD1
J gene: TRBJ1-5
clone size: NA
V gene: TRBV19
CDR3 DNA: TGTGCCAGTAGTCGGACAGGGGGGAATCAGCCCCAGCATTTT
CDR3 protein: CASSRTGGNQPQHF